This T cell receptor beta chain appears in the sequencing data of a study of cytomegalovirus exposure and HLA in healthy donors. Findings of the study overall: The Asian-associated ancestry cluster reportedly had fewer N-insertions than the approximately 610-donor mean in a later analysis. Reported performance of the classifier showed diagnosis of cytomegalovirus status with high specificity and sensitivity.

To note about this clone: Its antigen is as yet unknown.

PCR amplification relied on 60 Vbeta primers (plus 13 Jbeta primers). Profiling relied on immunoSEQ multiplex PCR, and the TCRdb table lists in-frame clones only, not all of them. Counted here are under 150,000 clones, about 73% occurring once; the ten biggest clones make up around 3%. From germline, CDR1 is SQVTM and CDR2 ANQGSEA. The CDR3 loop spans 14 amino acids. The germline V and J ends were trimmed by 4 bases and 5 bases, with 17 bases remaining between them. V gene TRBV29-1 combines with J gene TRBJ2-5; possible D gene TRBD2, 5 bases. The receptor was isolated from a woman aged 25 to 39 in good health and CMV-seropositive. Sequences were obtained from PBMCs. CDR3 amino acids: CSVVPGSLGETQYF. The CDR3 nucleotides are TGCAGCGTTGTTCCGGGATCCCTGGGGGAGACCCAGTACTTC.